The 20 T cell receptor beta chains given below trace back to one sample, sequenced in a study of blood T cell repertoires in COVID-19. The assay was immunoSEQ multiplex PCR, and TCRdb's table has in-frame clones only and misses some. The sample has about 160,000 clones, approximately 80% seen once; the top ten hold 4.5% to 7.5%. The sample was PBMCs or T cells enriched from blood (not recorded which). The receptors come from a man in his forties or fifties who had recovered from COVID-19.

The V and J genes are TRBV6-6 and TRBJ2-7; 8 nucleotides agree with TRBD1. This CDR3 has 15 amino acids. Germline CDR1 reads MNHNY; CDR2 reads SVGAGI (reference sequence). The V segment lost 5 bases and the J segment 3 bases; nucleotides outside the gene matches: 9. This chain's CDR3 is CASSTTGQVNYEQYF. In DNA, the CDR3 is TGTGCCAGCAGTACTACGGGACAGGTAAACTACGAGCAGTACTTC.

This rearrangement joins TRBV5-1 to TRBJ1-4; D remains unclear. Germline V gene data show CDR1 as SGHRS and CDR2 as YFSETQ. The CDR3 runs 14 residues. Trimming took 0 bases from V and 7 from J, leaving 10 bases between them. The CDR3 reads CASSLGQFGEKLFF. The DNA for the CDR3 is TGCGCCAGCAGCTTGGGGCAGTTTGGTGAAAAACTGTTTTTT.

CDR3 nucleotides: TGTGCCAGCGGACGGGGTGACACTGAAGCTTTCTTT. This translates into CASGRGDTEAFF. The chain uses TRBV6-5 and TRBJ1-1, with D hard to call. The germline CDR1 and CDR2 sequences are MNHEY and SVGAGI. V dropped 8 bases and J dropped 3 bases, with 10 bases sitting between them. The CDR3 totals 12 residues.

J is TRBJ2-3 and V is TRBV12-5, with a weak D call TRBD1 (6 bases). The V end lost 3 bases, the J end lost 4 bases, and 14 bases lay between the germline ends. The CDR3 is made up of 15 amino acids. Germline V CDR1 and CDR2: LGHNT, FRNRAP. Here the CDR3 reads CASGLWGPTADTQYF. Here the CDR3 DNA reads TGTGCTAGTGGTTTATGGGGGCCTACCGCAGATACGCAGTATTTT.

The chain recombines TRBV11-2 with TRBJ2-3; TRBD2 matches 10 bases. The germline V gene has CDR1 SGHAT and CDR2 FQNNGV. CDR3 length: 18 residues. V lost 0 bases and J lost 4; bases outside the gene matches: 10. This chain's CDR3 is CASSLDHQAGGFADTQYF. The CDR3 DNA is TGTGCCAGCAGCTTAGATCACCAAGCGGGGGGGTTCGCAGATACGCAGTATTTT.

V gene TRBV15 combines with J gene TRBJ2-1; the D gene is possibly TRBD2 (5 bases). The CDR3 is made up of 14 amino acids. Deletions cut 8 bases from V and 7 bases from J, with 18 bases between. Germline assignment: CDR1 LNHNV and CDR2 YYDKDF (reference sequence). CDR3 bases: TGTGCCACCGAGGCTAGCTTAGGAAAGAATGAGCAGTTCTTC. Its protein is CATEASLGKNEQFF.

The V call is TRBV3-1 (or the pseudogene TRBV3-2), the J call TRBJ2-1; 7 nucleotides agree with TRBD1. J gave up 3 bases and V 0 bases, and 14 bases lay outside the gene matches. Germline CDR1 LGHDT, CDR2 YNNKEL (reference sequence). The CDR3 runs 19 residues. CDR3 sequence reads: CASSQDWLDGTASYNEQFF. The DNA for the CDR3 is TGTGCCAGCAGCCAAGATTGGTTAGACGGGACAGCGAGCTACAATGAGCAGTTCTTC.

The chain links TRBV7-3 to TRBJ1-1, with D maybe TRBD1 (5 bases). Germline lookup yields CDR1 SGHTA and CDR2 FQGTGA. V was cut by 4 bases and J by 5 bases, with 11 bases left in between. The CDR3 sequence is 13 residues long. CDR3 amino acids: CASSSGYRTEAFF. DNA for the CDR3: TGTGCCAGCAGCTCCGGGTACAGGACTGAAGCTTTCTTT. Combining the CDR3 with reference TRBV7-3 and TRBJ1-1 gives the whole variable domain GAGVSQTPSNKVTEKGKYVELRCDPISGHTALYWYRQSLGQGPEFLIYFQGTGAADDSGLPNDRFFAVRPEGSVSTLKIQRTERGDSAVYLCASSSGYRTEAFFGQGTRLTVV.

The V gene is TRBV29-1, the J gene TRBJ1-3; TRBD1 aligns across 9 bases. The CDR3 sequence is 15 residues long. The germline gives CDR1 SQVTM, CDR2 ANQGSEA. Unmatched junction bases numbered 8, after V lost 0 bases and J lost 8 bases. The CDR3 protein is CSVEEVQGARDTIYF. The CDR3 nucleotides are TGCAGCGTTGAAGAGGTACAGGGGGCGCGGGACACCATATATTTT.

The chain links TRBV5-5 to TRBJ2-2, with 10 bases fitting TRBD1. Germline CDR1 SGHKS, CDR2 YYEKEE (reference sequence). The CDR3 sequence is 15 residues long. V lost 1 base, J lost 6 bases, and 3 bases stayed unmatched. This CDR3 reads CASSLRQGAPGELFF. CDR3 sequence (DNA): TGTGCCAGCAGCTTGCGACAGGGGGCGCCCGGGGAGCTGTTTTTT. Using reference TRBV5-5 and TRBJ2-2 for the parts outside the CDR3, the full variable domain is DAGVTQSPTHLIKTRGQQVTLRCSPISGHKSVSWYQQVLGQGPQFIFQYYEKEERGRGNFPDRFSARQFPNYSSELNVNALLLGDSALYLCASSLRQGAPGELFFGEGSRLTVL.

V gene TRBV9 combines with J gene TRBJ2-5; possibly TRBD1 for D (6 bases). Germline V CDR1 and CDR2: SGDLS, YYNGEE. The CDR3 spans 16 residues. V dropped 0 bases and J dropped 2 bases, with 14 bases sitting between them. DNA of the CDR3: TGTGCCAGCAGCGTAGGAGTAGGGGGAGAACAAGAGACCCAGTACTTC. This codes for CASSVGVGGEQETQYF.

The chain is built from TRBV2 and TRBJ2-2; D perhaps matches TRBD1 (6 bases). The length of the CDR3 is 14 residues. Germline V CDR1 and CDR2: SNHLY, FYNNEI. The V and J ends lost 3 bases and 5 bases respectively, with 10 bases between them. The CDR3 protein is CASSDLQGTGELFF. In DNA, the CDR3 is TGTGCCAGCAGTGACCTACAGGGTACCGGGGAGCTGTTTTTT. The whole variable domain, remainder taken from reference TRBV2 and TRBJ2-2, is EPEVTQTPSHQVTQMGQEVILRCVPISNHLYFYWYRQILGQKVEFLVSFYNNEISEKSEIFDDQFSVERPDGSNFTLKIRSTKLEDSAMYFCASSDLQGTGELFFGEGSRLTVL.

The chain is built from TRBV27 and TRBJ2-1, with 8 bases lining up with TRBD2. CDR1 is MNHEY, CDR2 SMNVEV, per germline (reference sequence). CDR3 size: 13 residues. CDR3 in DNA: TGTGCGATCAGGCGGGGGGCATACAATGAGCAGTTCTTC. Its translation: CAIRRGAYNEQFF.

The chain couples TRBV30 to TRBJ2-1; 10 bases agree with TRBD1. The CDR3 is made up of 15 amino acids. V was clipped by 2 bases and J by 3 bases; unmatched bases: 4. Germline-derived CDR1 and CDR2 are GTSNPN and SVGIG (reference sequence). Here the CDR3 DNA reads TGTGCCTGGAGTCTAGGACAGGGGGACTACAATGAGCAGTTCTTC. This encodes CAWSLGQGDYNEQFF.

The chain recombines TRBV3-1 (or the pseudogene TRBV3-2) with TRBJ2-7; 7 bases line up with TRBD1. J gave up 5 bases and V 6 bases, and 7 bases lay outside the gene matches. CDR3 length: 13 amino acids. The germline gives CDR1 LGHDT, CDR2 YNNKEL (reference sequence). The DNA for the CDR3 is TGTGCCAGCAGTCATCTAGGGGGCGACGAGCAGTACTTC. Amino acids: CASSHLGGDEQYF.

The chain carries TRBV30 and TRBJ2-1; 12 positions match TRBD2. Trimming at V came to 1 base and at J to 9 bases, leaving 7 bases not matched to a gene. The CDR3 runs to 15 residues. Germline assignment: CDR1 GTSNPN and CDR2 SVGIG (reference sequence). CDR3 protein: CAWSGLAGAVGEQFF. The CDR3 region has the DNA TGTGCCTGGAGTGGACTAGCGGGGGCCGTGGGTGAGCAGTTCTTC.

The chain uses TRBV6-5 and TRBJ1-4; D is possibly TRBD1 (5 bases). CDR3 length equals 16 residues. V lost 0 bases to trimming and J lost 3 bases, with 11 bases between them. Looked up from germline, CDR1 is MNHEY and CDR2 is SVGAGI. The CDR3 here is CASSYSSREANEKLFF. The DNA of the CDR3 is TGTGCCAGCAGTTACTCGAGCAGGGAGGCTAATGAAAAACTGTTTTTT.

The chain couples TRBV10-2 to TRBJ2-2; no clear D gene. The CDR3 is made up of 11 amino acids. Germline values: CDR1 WSHSY, CDR2 SAAADI. V was cut by 8 bases and J by 6 bases, with 7 bases left in between. This CDR3 reads CASAVAGELFF. Here the CDR3 DNA reads TGCGCCAGCGCGGTAGCCGGGGAGCTGTTTTTT.

J is TRBJ2-5 and V is TRBV10-3; TRBD2 matches 12 bases. This CDR3 contains 15 residues. Trimming at V came to 10 bases and at J to 4 bases, leaving 10 bases not matched to a gene. The germline gives CDR1 ENHRY, CDR2 SYGVKD. The CDR3 nucleotides read TGTGCCACCACGCGGCTAGCGGGGGGGAGAGAGACCCAGTACTTC. Translated, it gives CATTRLAGGRETQYF.

CDR3 nucleotide sequence: TGTGCCAGCTCACCACCGGGACTACCCCGGGGCTACAATGAGCAGTTCTTC. Translating gives CASSPPGLPRGYNEQFF. This rearrangement joins TRBV18 to TRBJ2-1, with 7 bases fitting TRBD2. Germline-derived CDR1 and CDR2 are KGHSH and LQKENI. The CDR3 sequence is 17 residues long. The junction had 8 bases not matched to a gene; V was cut back by 0 bases and J by 3 bases.